This paragraph reports one TCR beta chain. This sample is part of a study of blood T cell repertoires in COVID-19. Whole-study context: Sites across the United States, Italy and Spain contributed samples from acute and convalescent COVID-19. PBMCs, B-cell-depleted T cells, or T cells were the source of the cDNA or gDNA that made up the material.

In the authors' methods: For nucleated cells, counts were estimated from reference gene primer amplification. Sequenced by immunoSEQ multiplex PCR; TCRdb stores in-frame clones only, minus some. V, J and clone size are those of that table, while D and trimming were read from the DNA. The sample has 90,000 to 150,000 clones; roughly four fifths are singletons. With 4 bases clipped from V and 4 bases from J, the junction kept 11 bases outside the gene matches. Germline V gene lookup returns CDR1 LGHNA and CDR2 YNFKEQ. This CDR3 contains 16 residues. V is TRBV4-2 and J is TRBJ1-1, with 8 bases that match TRBD1. Sequenced sample: peripheral blood. The TCR comes from a human donor in a cohort sampled during active COVID-19. CDR3 amino acids: CASSPDLDRAGTEAFF. Here the CDR3 DNA reads TGTGCCAGCAGCCCCGACCTGGACAGGGCGGGCACTGAAGCTTTCTTT.